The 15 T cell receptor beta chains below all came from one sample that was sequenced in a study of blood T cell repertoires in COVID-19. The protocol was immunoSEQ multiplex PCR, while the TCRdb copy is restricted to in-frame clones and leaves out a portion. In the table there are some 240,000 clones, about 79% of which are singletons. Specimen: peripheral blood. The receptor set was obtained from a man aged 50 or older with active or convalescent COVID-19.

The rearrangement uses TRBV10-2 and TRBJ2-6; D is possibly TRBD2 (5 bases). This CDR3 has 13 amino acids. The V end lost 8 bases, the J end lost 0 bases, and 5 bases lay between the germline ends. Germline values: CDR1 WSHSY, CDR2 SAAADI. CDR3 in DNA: TGCGCCAGCCGGGACTCTGGGGCCAACGTCCTGACTTTC. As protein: CASRDSGANVLTF.

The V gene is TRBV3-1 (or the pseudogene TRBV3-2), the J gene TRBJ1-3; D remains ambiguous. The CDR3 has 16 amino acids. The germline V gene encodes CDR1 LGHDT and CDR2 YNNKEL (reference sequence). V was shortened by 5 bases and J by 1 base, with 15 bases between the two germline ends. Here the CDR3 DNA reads TGTGCCAGCAGCTACGGACTCCTGACGTCTGGAAACACCATATATTTT. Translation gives CASSYGLLTSGNTIYF.

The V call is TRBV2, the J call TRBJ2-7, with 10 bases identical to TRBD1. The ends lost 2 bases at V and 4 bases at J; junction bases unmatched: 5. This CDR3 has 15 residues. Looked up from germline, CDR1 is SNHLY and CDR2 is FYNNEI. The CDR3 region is CASSERDRGRYEQYV. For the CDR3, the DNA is TGTGCCAGCAGTGAACGGGACAGGGGACGGTACGAGCAGTACGTC.

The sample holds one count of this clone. CDR3 nucleotides: TGTGCCAGCAGCTTAGGTCCCGGGTTACAGCAGTACTTC. Its protein is CASSLGPGLQQYF. The chain uses TRBV11-3 and TRBJ2-7, with D unclear. Between the trimmed V and J ends, which lost 1 base and 8 bases, there was a span of 12 bases. CDR1 SGHNT and CDR2 YENEEA come from the germline V gene. This CDR3 is 13 amino acids long. Full variable domain (outside the CDR3, taken from reference TRBV11-3 and TRBJ2-7): EAGVVQSPRYKIIEKKQPVAFWCNPISGHNTLYWYLQNLGQGPELLIRYENEEAVDDSQLPKDRFSAERLKGVDSTLKIQPAELGDSAVYLCASSLGPGLQQYFGPGTRLTVT.

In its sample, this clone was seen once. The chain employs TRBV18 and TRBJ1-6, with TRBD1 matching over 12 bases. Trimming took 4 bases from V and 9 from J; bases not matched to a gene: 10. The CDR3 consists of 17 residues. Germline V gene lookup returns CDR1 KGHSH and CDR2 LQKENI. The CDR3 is CASSLTPGTGGVSPLHF. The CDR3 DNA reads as TGTGCCAGCTCACTAACCCCTGGGACAGGGGGCGTTTCACCCCTCCACTTT.

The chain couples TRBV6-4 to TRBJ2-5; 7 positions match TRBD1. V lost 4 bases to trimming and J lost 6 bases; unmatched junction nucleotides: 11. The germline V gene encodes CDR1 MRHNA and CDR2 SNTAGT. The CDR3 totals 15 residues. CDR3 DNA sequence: TGTGCCAGCAGTGGGGCAATACAGGGGAAGAAGACCCAGTACTTC. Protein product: CASSGAIQGKKTQYF.

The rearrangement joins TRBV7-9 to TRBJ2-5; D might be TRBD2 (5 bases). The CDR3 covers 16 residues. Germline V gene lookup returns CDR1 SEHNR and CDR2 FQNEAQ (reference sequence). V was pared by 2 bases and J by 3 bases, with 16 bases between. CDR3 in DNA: TGTGCCAGCAGCTTAATTGAGGACTTCCTTAAAGAGACCCAGTACTTC. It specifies CASSLIEDFLKETQYF.

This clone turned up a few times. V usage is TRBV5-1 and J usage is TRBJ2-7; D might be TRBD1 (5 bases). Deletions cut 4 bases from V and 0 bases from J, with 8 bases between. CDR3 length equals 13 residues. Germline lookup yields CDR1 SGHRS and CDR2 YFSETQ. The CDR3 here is CASSPDSSYEQYV. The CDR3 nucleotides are TGCGCCAGCAGCCCCGACAGCTCCTACGAGCAGTACGTC.

This chain's CDR3 is CSAQGYEQYF. The CDR3 DNA follows: TGCAGTGCCCAGGGCTACGAGCAGTACTTC. The chain employs TRBV20-1 and TRBJ2-7; possible D gene TRBD1, 5 bases. Germline V gene sequence: CDR1 DFQATT, CDR2 SNEGSKA (reference sequence). This CDR3 contains 10 residues. Trimming removed 6 bases at V and 3 bases at J, with 6 bases between.

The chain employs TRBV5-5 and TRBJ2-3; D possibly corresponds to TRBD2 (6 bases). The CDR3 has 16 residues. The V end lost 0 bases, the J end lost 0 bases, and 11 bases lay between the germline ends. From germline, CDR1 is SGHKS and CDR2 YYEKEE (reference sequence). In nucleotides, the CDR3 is TGTGCCAGCAGCTTGGGATTAGCGGCGAGCACAGATACGCAGTATTTT. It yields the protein CASSLGLAASTDTQYF.

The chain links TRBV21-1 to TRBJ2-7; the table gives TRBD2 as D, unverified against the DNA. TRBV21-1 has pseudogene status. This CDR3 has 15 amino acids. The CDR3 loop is CASRSLGDFLYEQYF. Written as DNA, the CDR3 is TGTGCCAGCAGGTCTTTGGGGGACTTTCTCTACGAGCAGTACTTC.

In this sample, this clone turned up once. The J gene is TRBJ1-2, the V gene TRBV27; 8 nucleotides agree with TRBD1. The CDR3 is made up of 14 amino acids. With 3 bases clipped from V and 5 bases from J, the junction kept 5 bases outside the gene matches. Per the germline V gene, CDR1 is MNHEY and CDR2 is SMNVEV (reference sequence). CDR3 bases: TGTGCCAGCAGTTTCCTTGACAGGGGATATGGCTACACCTTC. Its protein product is CASSFLDRGYGYTF.

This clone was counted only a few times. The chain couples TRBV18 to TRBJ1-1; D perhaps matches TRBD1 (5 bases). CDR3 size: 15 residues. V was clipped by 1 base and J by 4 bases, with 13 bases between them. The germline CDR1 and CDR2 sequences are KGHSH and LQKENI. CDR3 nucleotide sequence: TGTGCCAGCTCACCACTCCAGGGTGAGAGCACTGAAGCTTTCTTT. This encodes CASSPLQGESTEAFF.

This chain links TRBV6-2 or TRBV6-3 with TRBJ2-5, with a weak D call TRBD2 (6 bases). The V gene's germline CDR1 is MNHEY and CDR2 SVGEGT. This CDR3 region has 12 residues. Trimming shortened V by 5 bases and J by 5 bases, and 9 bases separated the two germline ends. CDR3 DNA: TGTGCCAGCAGTCGGAGGGAGGAGACCCAGTACTTC. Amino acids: CASSRREETQYF.

CDR3 amino acids: CASSYGAGANTGELFF. The CDR3 DNA follows: TGTGCCAGCAGTTACGGGGCGGGGGCGAACACCGGGGAGCTGTTTTTT. This chain connects TRBV6-2 or TRBV6-3 to TRBJ2-2, with 7 bases lining up with TRBD2. Looked up from germline, CDR1 is MNHEY and CDR2 is SVGEGT. The V gene end was trimmed by 2 bases and the J gene end by 0 bases; junction bases not matched to a gene: 3. The CDR3 extends over 16 amino acids.